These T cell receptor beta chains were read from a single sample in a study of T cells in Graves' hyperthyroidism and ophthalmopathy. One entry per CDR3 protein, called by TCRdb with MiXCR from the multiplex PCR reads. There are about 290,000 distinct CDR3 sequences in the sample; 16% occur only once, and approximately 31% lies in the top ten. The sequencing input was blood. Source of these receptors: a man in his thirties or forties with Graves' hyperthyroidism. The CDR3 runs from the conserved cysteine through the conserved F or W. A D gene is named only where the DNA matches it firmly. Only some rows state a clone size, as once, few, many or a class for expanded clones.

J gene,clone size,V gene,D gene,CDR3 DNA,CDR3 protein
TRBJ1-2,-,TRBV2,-,TGTGCCAGCAGCGTAGAACCAGGCACCCTCTATGGCTACACCTTC,CASSVEPGTLYGYTF
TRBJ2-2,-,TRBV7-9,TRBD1,TGTGCCAGCAGCTTAGACCGCAGGGGGTACACCGGGGAGCTGTTTTTT,CASSLDRRGYTGELFF
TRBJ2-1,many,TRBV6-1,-,TGTGCCAGCAGTGAAGCGGGAGATGAGCAGTTCTTC,CASSEAGDEQFF
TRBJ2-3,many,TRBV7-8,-,TGTGCCAGCAGCTTGGGAGTACGCACAGATACGCAGTATTTT,CASSLGVRTDTQYF
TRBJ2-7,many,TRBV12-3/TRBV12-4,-,TGTGCCAGCGGTACACAGGAGCACGAGCAGTACTTC,CASGTQEHEQYF
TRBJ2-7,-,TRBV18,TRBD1,TGTGCCAGCTCACCACTGGGACAGGGGAACCACGAGCTGTACTTC,CASSPLGQGNHELYF
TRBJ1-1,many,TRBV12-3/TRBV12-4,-,TGTGCCAGCACCAGCGGCGGTAACACTGAAGCTTTCTTT,CASTSGGNTEAFF
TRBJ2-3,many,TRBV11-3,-,TGTGCCAGCAGCTCCTCGTTCGCAGATACGCAGTATTTT,CASSSSFADTQYF
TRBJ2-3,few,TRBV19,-,TGTGCCAGTAGTATTGGGAGAGGCACAGATACGCAGTATTTT,CASSIGRGTDTQYF
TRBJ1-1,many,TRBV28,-,TGTGCCAGCAGTACCGGGACGCCCGAAGCTTTCTTT,CASSTGTPEAFF
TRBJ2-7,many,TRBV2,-,TGTGCCAGCAGTTACCCTGTCTCCTACGAGCAGTACTTC,CASSYPVSYEQYF
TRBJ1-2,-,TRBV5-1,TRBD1,TGCGCCAGCAGCACGGGGGACAGGGGTTATGGCTACACCTTC,CASSTGDRGYGYTF
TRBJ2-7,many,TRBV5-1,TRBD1,TGCGCCAGCAGCCAAACCGGGACAGGGGTCGACGAGCAGTACTTC,CASSQTGTGVDEQYF
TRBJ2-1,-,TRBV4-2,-,TGTGCCAGCAGCCAAGATCCCAATGAGCAGTTCTTC,CASSQDPNEQFF
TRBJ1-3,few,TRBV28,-,TGTGCCAGCAGCCCCGGACACGAAAACACCATATATTTT,CASSPGHENTIYF
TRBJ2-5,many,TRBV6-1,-,TGTGCCAGCAGGTGGGGGCGACAAGAGACCCAGTACTTC,CASRWGRQETQYF
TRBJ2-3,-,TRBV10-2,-,TGCGCCAGCAGTGAATTCCGTGGGCCGACAGATACGCAGTATTTT,CASSEFRGPTDTQYF
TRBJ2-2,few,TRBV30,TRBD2,TGTGCCTGGAGTGCCTCCGGGACTAGCGGGAGGGCAGCGAACACCGGGGAGCTGTTTTTT,CAWSASGTSGRAANTGELFF
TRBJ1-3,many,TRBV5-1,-,TGCGCCAGCAGCGAAGACAACGTTGGAAACACCATATATTTT,CASSEDNVGNTIYF
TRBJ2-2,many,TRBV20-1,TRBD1,TGCAGTGCTAAGACAGGGTCGACATTCGGGGAGCTGTTTTTT,CSAKTGSTFGELFF
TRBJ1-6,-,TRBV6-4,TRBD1,TGTGCCAGCAGTGACTCTCCCGGGACAGGGGGGAATTCACCCCTCCACTTT,CASSDSPGTGGNSPLHF
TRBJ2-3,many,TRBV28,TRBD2,TGTGCCAGCAGTTCGCCTAGCGGGAGGTCGGATACGCAGTATTTT,CASSSPSGRSDTQYF
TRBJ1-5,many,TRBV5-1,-,TGCGCCAGCAGCTTCGGACAGAATCAGCCCCAGCATTTT,CASSFGQNQPQHF
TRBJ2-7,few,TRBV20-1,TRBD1,TGCAGTGCTGGCCCGGGACAGGGGTACGAGCAGTACTTC,CSAGPGQGYEQYF
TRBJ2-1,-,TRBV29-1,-,TGCAGCGTTGAAGCTCCCCCCAATGAGCAGTTCTTC,CSVEAPPNEQFF